Following are 27 T cell receptor beta chains from one sample sequenced in a study of T cell clonality in common variable immunodeficiency. Overall study results and limits: In common variable immunodeficiency, TCR beta chains reportedly carried fewer deletions and N-nucleotide insertions.

What these receptors recognize is not known. Method: immunoSEQ multiplex PCR; TCRdb's copy keeps in-frame clones and lacks some. Listed for the sample are roughly 30,000 clones, none seen a single time. Specimen: peripheral blood mononuclear cells. Receptor source: a human donor with common variable immunodeficiency.

Worth noting for this clone: The read ends 3 residues before the CDR3 terminus; that terminus is restored from the germline J gene. The chain links TRBV7-2 to TRBJ1-4; TRBD1 aligns across 8 bases. V lost 5 bases to trimming and J lost 5 bases; unmatched junction nucleotides: 7. Germline CDR1 reads SGHTA; CDR2 reads FQGNSA. This CDR3 is built from 15 residues. The CDR3 protein is CASSRTGITNEKLFF. CDR3 DNA (partial): TGTGCCAGCAGCCGGACAGGGATAACAAATGAAAAA.

This clone was observed many times. Read data end 3 residues before the CDR3 end; the end is taken from the germline J gene. This rearrangement joins TRBV7-6 to TRBJ2-3; 7 bases are a match to TRBD2. Germline CDR1 reads SGHVS; CDR2 reads FNYEAQ. With V trimmed by 0 bases and J by 3 bases, 12 bases remained unmatched. This CDR3 is 18 amino acids long. The CDR3: CASSLAPGLGARTDTQYF. The DNA read from the CDR3 is TGTGCCAGCAGCTTAGCCCCAGGACTAGGGGCCAGAACAGATACG.

A note on this clone: The sequence runs out 3 residues before the end of the CDR3; the remainder is reconstructed from the germline J gene. V and J are TRBV11-2 and TRBJ2-2; TRBD2 agrees at 7 bases. Germline lookup yields CDR1 SGHAT and CDR2 FQNNGV. The CDR3 is 15 residues long. V shed 5 bases, J shed 7 bases, and the junction held 10 bases outside the gene matches. CDR3 protein: CASSPVVAGDGELFF. CDR3 bases read: TGTGCCAGCAGCCCCGTTGTGGCGGGAGACGGGGAG.

The table lists this clone with many counts. The read ends 3 residues early relative to the CDR3; the germline J gene fills the gap. The chain joins TRBV30 to TRBJ1-1; 9 nucleotides line up with TRBD1. Germline trimming cut 3 bases from V and 2 bases from J; bases unmatched to any gene: 1. Germline V gene data show CDR1 as GTSNPN and CDR2 as SVGIG (reference sequence). The CDR3 covers 13 residues. CDR3 in amino acids: CAWRDRGNTEAFF. CDR3 DNA (partial): TGTGCCTGGAGGGACAGGGGAAACACTGAA.

This clone was seen repeatedly, ten times or more. The missing CDR3 end, 3 residues past where the read stops, is filled in from the germline J gene. The chain employs TRBV18 and TRBJ1-6; D perhaps matches TRBD1 (5 bases). The germline V and J ends were trimmed by 3 bases and 9 bases, with 12 bases remaining between them. Germline V gene lookup returns CDR1 KGHSH and CDR2 LQKENI. The CDR3 has 14 residues. CDR3 residues: CASSPTGKSSPLHF. CDR3 bases read: TGTGCCAGCTCACCTACAGGCAAGAGTTCACCC.

As to this clone: The read halts 3 residues ahead of the CDR3 end, with the missing end drawn from the germline J gene. This chain joins TRBV5-1 and TRBJ2-1, with 11 bases lining up with TRBD2. Germline CDR1 and CDR2: SGHRS and YFSETQ. V lost 1 base to trimming and J lost 7 bases; unmatched junction nucleotides: 7. The CDR3 is 16 amino acids. The CDR3 region is CASSLRTSGRSNEQFF. Partial CDR3 DNA: TGCGCCAGCAGCTTGAGAACTAGCGGGAGATCGAATGAG.

This clone came up many times. With the read ending 3 residues before the CDR3 end, the germline J gene is used to fill in that end. The chain combines TRBV2 with TRBJ1-5; D might be TRBD1 (5 bases). The V end lost 8 bases, the J end lost 0 bases, and 11 bases lay between the germline ends. This CDR3 contains 14 residues. Looked up from germline, CDR1 is SNHLY and CDR2 is FYNNEI. Here the CDR3 reads CASRVGGSNQPQHF. The DNA read from the CDR3 is TGTGCCAGCCGGGTCGGGGGTAGCAATCAGCCC. The variable domain in full, completed from reference TRBV2 and TRBJ1-5, reads EPEVTQTPSHQVTQMGQEVILRCVPISNHLYFYWYRQILGQKVEFLVSFYNNEISEKSEIFDDQFSVERPDGSNFTLKIRSTKLEDSAMYFCASRVGGSNQPQHFGDGTRLSIL.

This clone came up many times. The read halts 3 residues ahead of the CDR3 end, with the missing end drawn from the germline J gene. This rearrangement joins TRBV19 to TRBJ2-2, with TRBD2 as a possible D gene (6 bases). Germline V lookup: CDR1 LNHDA, CDR2 SQIVND (reference sequence). CDR3 length: 18 residues. The germline V and J ends were trimmed by 9 bases and 4 bases, with 27 bases remaining between them. CDR3: CASQYQPLAEMITGELFF. CDR3 bases read: TGTGCCAGCCAGTACCAACCTTTAGCGGAAATGATCACCGGGGAG.

The sample holds a few counts of this clone. The read falls 3 residues short of the CDR3 end, and the missing part is taken from the germline J gene. In the same sample, other DNA sequences code for this CDR3. The chain employs TRBV11-2 and TRBJ2-7, with a weak D call TRBD1 (5 bases). The CDR3 extends over 15 amino acids. Looked up from germline, CDR1 is SGHAT and CDR2 is FQNNGV. The V and J ends lost 3 bases and 4 bases respectively, with 16 bases between them. CDR3 DNA, as far as it was read: TGTGCCAGCAGCTTGGCCCAGGGTTGGCCTTACGAG. Residues: CASSLAQGWPYE. The complete CDR3 sequence is CASSLAQGWPYEQYF.

By share, this clone counts as medium-sized. The CDR3 goes on 3 residues after the read ends, and that part is filled in from the germline J gene. The V gene is TRBV10-3, the J gene TRBJ2-7; TRBD1 matches 8 bases. The CDR3 is 15 residues long. Germline V gene data show CDR1 as ENHRY and CDR2 as SYGVKD. J gave up 3 bases and V 5 bases, and 9 bases lay outside the gene matches. CDR3 amino acids: CAISNGTGFNYEQYF. The sequenced CDR3 bases are TGTGCCATCAGTAACGGGACAGGATTTAACTACGAG.

This clone was recorded a few times. The CDR3 end lies 3 residues beyond the end of the read and is filled in from the germline J gene. The chain recombines TRBV5-1 with TRBJ2-1; 10 bases align to TRBD2. The germline gives CDR1 SGHRS, CDR2 YFSETQ. CDR3 length: 16 amino acids. V dropped 4 bases and J dropped 6; count of bases not matched to a gene: 10. The CDR3 reads CASSIDLAGDPNEQFF. The DNA read from the CDR3 is TGCGCCAGCAGCATCGATCTAGCGGGAGACCCCAATGAG.

This clone was found a few times. With the read ending 3 residues before the CDR3 end, the germline J gene is used to fill in that end. The V gene is TRBV19, the J gene TRBJ2-7, with 9 positions matching TRBD1. The CDR3 extends over 15 amino acids. V shed 6 bases and J 2 bases; nucleotides not matched to a gene: 8. CDR1 and CDR2 from the germline V gene are LNHDA and SQIVND (reference sequence). CDR3 amino acids: CASSRSGTGTYEQYF. The covered CDR3 bases are TGTGCCAGTAGCCGATCCGGGACAGGGACCTACGAG.

This clone was seen a handful of times. The CDR3 end falls 3 residues outside the read, so it is completed with the germline J gene. V is TRBV19 and J is TRBJ2-1; 9 positions match TRBD1. The germline gives CDR1 LNHDA, CDR2 SQIVND (reference sequence). The CDR3 is 16 residues long. V lost 6 bases, J lost 1 base, and 7 bases stayed unmatched. The sequenced CDR3 bases are TGTGCCAGTAGCGCCCCGGGGACAGGGTCCTACAATGAG. It encodes CASSAPGTGSYNE. The full CDR3 sequence reads CASSAPGTGSYNEQFF.

The sample holds many counts of this clone. The CDR3 end lies 3 residues beyond the end of the read and is filled in from the germline J gene. The J gene is TRBJ2-7, the V gene TRBV5-5; possibly TRBD2 for D (6 bases). This CDR3 region has 13 residues. The germline gives CDR1 SGHKS, CDR2 YYEKEE (reference sequence). Between the trimmed V and J ends, which lost 3 bases and 3 bases, there was a span of 10 bases. CDR3 DNA (partial): TGTGCCAGCAGCTGGGGGGTGAGCTACGAG. As protein: CASSWGVSYE. The entire CDR3 protein is CASSWGVSYEQYF.

Only a few counts were recorded for this clone. Partial CDR3 DNA: TGTGCCAGCTCACGTGAGATCGGGAACACTGAA. It yields the protein CASSREIGNTE. The entire CDR3 is CASSREIGNTEAFF. The genes are TRBV18 and TRBJ1-1; D not certain. The DNA ends 3 residues before the CDR3 does, and the rest of the CDR3 is filled in from the germline J gene. CDR1 and CDR2 from the germline V gene are KGHSH and LQKENI. Trimming shortened V by 4 bases and J by 1 base, and 10 bases separated the two germline ends. The CDR3 spans 14 residues.

The table lists this clone with many counts. The CDR3 end is not reached by the read, which stops 3 residues before it; the germline J gene fills it in. This rearrangement joins TRBV18 to TRBJ2-3; 11 bases fit TRBD2. With V trimmed by 5 bases and J by 2 bases, 6 bases remained unmatched. Germline-derived CDR1 and CDR2 are KGHSH and LQKENI. The CDR3 spans 16 residues. The sequenced CDR3 bases are TGTGCCAGCTCATCATTAGCGGGAGGGGTCACAGATACG. It yields the protein CASSSLAGGVTDT. The CDR3 in full is CASSSLAGGVTDTQYF.

This clone was seen at least ten times. The sequence runs out 3 residues before the end of the CDR3; the remainder is reconstructed from the germline J gene. The chain links TRBV7-8 to TRBJ2-5, with TRBD1 as a possible D gene (6 bases). V lost 2 bases, J lost 4 bases, and 14 bases lay in between. The germline V gene has CDR1 SGHVS and CDR2 FQNEAQ. This CDR3 region has 15 residues. The DNA read from the CDR3 is TGTGCCAGCAGCTTACTTGGGCAGGGGAGAGAGACC. Protein sequence: CASSLLGQGRET. The full CDR3 protein is CASSLLGQGRETQYF.

This clone was seen a handful of times. This chain's CDR3 is CASSRGGNQPQHF. CDR3 DNA, as far as it was read: TGTGCCAGCAGTCGGGGGGGCAATCAGCCC. This chain uses TRBV2 with TRBJ1-5, with D maybe TRBD1 (5 bases). From the germline J gene comes the end of the CDR3, since the read stops 3 residues before it. Germline CDR1 is SNHLY and CDR2 is FYNNEI. This CDR3 region has 13 residues. Trimming stripped 5 bases from V and 2 bases from J, with 7 bases between.

There are many counts of this clone. The CDR3: CASSFFPGGEGNQPQHF. The covered CDR3 bases are TGCGCCAGCAGCTTTTTTCCAGGGGGCGAGGGCAATCAGCCC. The V gene is TRBV5-1, the J gene TRBJ1-5, with 8 bases aligning to TRBD1. Read coverage stops 3 residues before the CDR3 terminus; the germline J gene supplies the remainder. The CDR3 extends over 17 amino acids. V shed 2 bases, J shed 2 bases, and the junction held 9 bases outside the gene matches. Looked up from germline, CDR1 is SGHRS and CDR2 is YFSETQ. The variable domain in full, completed from reference TRBV5-1 and TRBJ1-5, reads KAGVTQTPRYLIKTRGQQVTLSCSPISGHRSVSWYQQTPGQGLQFLFEYFSETQRNKGNFPGRFSGRQFSNSRSEMNVSTLELGDSALYLCASSFFPGGEGNQPQHFGDGTRLSIL.

The table lists this clone with a few counts. The CDR3 goes on 3 residues after the read ends, and that part is filled in from the germline J gene. This chain joins TRBV2 and TRBJ2-7; 7 nucleotides line up with TRBD1. With 5 bases clipped from V and 2 bases from J, the junction kept 12 bases outside the gene matches. Germline CDR1 SNHLY, CDR2 FYNNEI. The CDR3 has 16 residues. CDR3 bases read: TGTGCCAGCAGTTACCGGGACAGCAAAACCACCTACGAG. The encoded protein is CASSYRDSKTTYE. The entire CDR3 protein is CASSYRDSKTTYEQYF.

This clone appeared a few times. The CDR3 end lies 3 residues beyond the end of the read and is filled in from the germline J gene. This rearrangement joins TRBV7-9 to TRBJ2-5, with 7 bases aligning to TRBD1. J lost 4 bases, V lost 0 bases, and 5 bases had no gene match. Looked up from germline, CDR1 is SEHNR and CDR2 is FQNEAQ (reference sequence). The CDR3 contains 15 residues. The CDR3 sequence is CASSLAQGFGETQYF. The CDR3 bases that were read are TGTGCCAGCAGCTTAGCACAGGGGTTTGGAGAGACC.

Relative to its sample, this clone is medium-sized. The sequenced fragment ends 3 residues before the CDR3 boundary, so the rest is inferred from the germline J gene. The V gene is TRBV19, the J gene TRBJ2-2, with 7 bases fitting TRBD2. Germline V gene sequence: CDR1 LNHDA, CDR2 SQIVND (reference sequence). The CDR3 runs 14 residues. The ends lost 3 bases at V and 4 bases at J; junction bases unmatched: 2. CDR3 loop: CASSIGGITGELFF. The sequenced part of the CDR3 DNA is TGTGCCAGTAGTATCGGGGGGATCACCGGGGAG.

In the case of this clone: The junction differs from germline at one of its ends, possibly a read error. The observed sequence ends 3 residues before the CDR3 terminus, with the missing tail filled in from the germline J gene. The sample carries other DNA sequences with the same CDR3. The genes are TRBV7-6 and TRBJ2-3; a weak D match, TRBD2 (5 bases). From germline, CDR1 is SGHVS and CDR2 FNYEAQ. The CDR3 spans 16 residues. The CDR3 bases that were read are TGTGCTAGCAGCAGAAGAGCGGAGACTAGCACAGATACG. It translates to CASSRRAETSTDT. The entire CDR3 sequence reads CASSRRAETSTDTQYF.

This clone was counted ten times or more. The sequenced fragment ends 3 residues before the CDR3 boundary, so the rest is inferred from the germline J gene. The J gene is TRBJ1-1, the V gene TRBV30; a weak D match, TRBD1 (5 bases). CDR1 is GTSNPN and CDR2 is SVGIG in the germline V gene (reference sequence). Between the trimmed V and J ends, which lost 4 bases and 5 bases, there was a span of 14 bases. The CDR3 totals 13 residues. Partial CDR3 DNA: TGTGCCTGGAAAGGTGGGGGGAAGACTGAA. Translating it yields CAWKGGGKTE. The entire CDR3 protein is CAWKGGGKTEAFF.

This clone has ten or more counts. The DNA ends 3 residues before the CDR3 does, and the rest of the CDR3 is filled in from the germline J gene. V gene TRBV11-2 combines with J gene TRBJ2-2, with D possibly being TRBD2 (5 bases). The CDR3 has 14 residues. Germline V gene data show CDR1 as SGHAT and CDR2 as FQNNGV. With 2 bases removed from V and 6 bases from J, the gap between germline ends came to 10 bases. The CDR3: CASSLFPSSGELFF. The part of the CDR3 DNA that was read is TGTGCCAGCAGCTTATTCCCTAGCTCCGGGGAG.

This clone was counted at least ten times. The read terminates 3 residues before the CDR3 end, so the remaining end is supplied by the germline J gene. V gene TRBV6-2 or TRBV6-3 combines with J gene TRBJ2-1; D gene uncertain. The CDR3 loop spans 14 amino acids. Germline V gene lookup returns CDR1 MNHEY and CDR2 SVGEGT. Trimming shortened V by 5 bases and J by 3 bases, and 11 bases separated the two germline ends. CDR3 in amino acids: CASSLRGNYNEQFF. The sequenced part of the CDR3 DNA is TGTGCCAGCAGTCTTCGCGGTAACTACAATGAG.

Only a few counts were recorded for this clone. The CDR3 end is not reached by the read, which stops 3 residues before it; the germline J gene fills it in. V gene TRBV19 combines with J gene TRBJ1-1, with 7 bases aligning to TRBD1. CDR1 LNHDA and CDR2 SQIVND come from the germline V gene (reference sequence). Losses at the gene ends were 5 bases for V and 7 bases for J; bases not matched to a gene: 7. The CDR3 spans 13 residues. The covered CDR3 bases are TGTGCCAGTAGTCCCCACAGGGGTATTGAA. Encoded protein: CASSPHRGIE. The entire CDR3 protein is CASSPHRGIEAFF.